The rows below give T cell receptor beta chains drawn from one sample of a study of blood T cells in healthy people across ages. From the 5' RACE reads, TCRdb called clonotypes with MiXCR, one entry per CDR3 protein. This sample has about a million distinct CDR3 sequences, with roughly half found just once. The sequenced material came from blood. The receptors here all came from a woman between 55 and 75 years old in good health. Both conserved end residues are part of each CDR3.

V: TRBV5-1
J: TRBJ2-1
CDR3: CASSLEGYTDNEQFF

V: TRBV20-1
J: TRBJ1-1
CDR3: CSARITGRAFF

V: TRBV20-1
J: TRBJ2-7
CDR3: CSARDSGLPGNEQYF

V: TRBV20-1
J: TRBJ2-7
CDR3: CSAGGSVRYEQYF

V: TRBV10-2
J: TRBJ2-5
CDR3: CASSYTAGEIETQYF

V: TRBV20-1
J: TRBJ1-5
CDR3: CSGQGYNQPQHF

V: TRBV7-2
J: TRBJ2-4
CDR3: CASSLDGTSGGYEQYF

V: TRBV29-1
J: TRBJ2-7
CDR3: CSVASRGPPAEQYF

V: TRBV7-3
J: TRBJ2-1
CDR3: CASSSQPPAGGNEQFF

V: TRBV4-1
J: TRBJ1-2
CDR3: CASSPAGQAYGYTF

V: TRBV25-1
J: TRBJ2-7
CDR3: CASSVWGRAGQYF

V: TRBV6-5
J: -
CDR3: CASSYSRLADEQYF

V: TRBV5-1
J: TRBJ2-5
CDR3: CASSPGYGSGDVFQETQYF

V: TRBV11-2
J: TRBJ2-1
CDR3: CASEQSYNEQFF

V: TRBV27
J: TRBJ2-5
CDR3: CASSPSPRGPRRTQYF

V: TRBV18
J: TRBJ2-1
CDR3: CASSPVTGRTGEQFF

V: TRBV15
J: TRBJ2-1
CDR3: CATSREGAQQFF

V: TRBV6-5
J: TRBJ2-7
CDR3: CASSYARVWGEQYF

V: TRBV7-2
J: TRBJ2-1
CDR3: CASSSGEGLAGSEQFF

V: TRBV7-2
J: TRBJ2-1
CDR3: CASSLGQGSIVYNEQFF

V: TRBV7-3
J: TRBJ1-1
CDR3: CASSPGQGYTEAFF

V: TRBV7-2
J: TRBJ2-5
CDR3: CASSLAQSSGQETQYF

V: TRBV25-1
J: TRBJ1-5
CDR3: CASSEGQGANQPQHF